Included here is one T cell receptor beta chain sequence, with context. Its antigen is still unknown. The entry originates in a study of T-cell memory formation after mild COVID-19. Study-level information: The study found TCR clusters largely donor specific.

The study's findings and limits: Clones contracting across day 15 to 85 had a balanced CD4/CD8 profile; later expanding clones leaned CD4+. Among contracting clones, CD4+ were mainly CM/EM and CD8+ enriched in EMRA. Cross-reactive memory appears to have joined, as suggested by some responding clones showing up in pre-infection memory.

One entry per CDR3 protein results from TCRdb running MiXCR on the 5' RACE reads. The sample shows about 190,000 distinct CDR3 sequences, around 30% of them seen only once. The clonotype originates from an adult woman who had mild COVID-19 (a few samples of this study predate the infection). Cell type and time point are not known. The specimen was PBMCs or a T cell subset sorted from them (not recorded which).

For the CDR3, the DNA is TGTGCCAGCAGCGTTCAAGGGGCGGATGGCTACACCTTC. It yields the protein CASSVQGADGYTF. The V call is TRBV9, the J call TRBJ1-2; D possibly corresponds to TRBD1 (5 bases). The germline CDR1 and CDR2 sequences are SGDLS and YYNGEE. V lost 2 bases to trimming and J lost 6 bases, with 11 bases between them. The CDR3 runs to 13 residues.